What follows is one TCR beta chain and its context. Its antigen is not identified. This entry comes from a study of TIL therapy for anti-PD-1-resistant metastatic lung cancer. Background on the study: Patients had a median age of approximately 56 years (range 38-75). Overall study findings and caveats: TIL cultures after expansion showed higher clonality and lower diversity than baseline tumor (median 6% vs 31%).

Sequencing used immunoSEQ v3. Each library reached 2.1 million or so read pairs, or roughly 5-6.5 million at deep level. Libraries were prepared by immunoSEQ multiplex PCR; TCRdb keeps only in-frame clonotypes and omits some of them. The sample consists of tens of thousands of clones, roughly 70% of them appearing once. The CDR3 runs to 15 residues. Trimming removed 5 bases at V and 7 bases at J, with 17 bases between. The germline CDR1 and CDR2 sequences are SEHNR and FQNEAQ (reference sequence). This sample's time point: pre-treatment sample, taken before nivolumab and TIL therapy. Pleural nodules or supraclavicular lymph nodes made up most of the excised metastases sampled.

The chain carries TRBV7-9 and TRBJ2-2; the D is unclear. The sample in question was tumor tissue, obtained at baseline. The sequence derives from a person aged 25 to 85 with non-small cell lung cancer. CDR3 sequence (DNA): TGTGCCAGCAGCCCCGGTTCCGGCCTGGGCGGGGAGCTGTTTTTT. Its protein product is CASSPGSGLGGELFF.